Each of the 3 T cell receptor beta chains below was sequenced from the same sample in a study of blood T cell repertoires in COVID-19. The method was immunoSEQ multiplex PCR; TCRdb's version includes in-frame clones alone and lacks a portion of them. The repertoire consists of roughly 65,000 clones, with more than 70% occurring once and the leading ten covering 35%. Specimen: peripheral blood. The origin of the receptors is an elderly woman with active or convalescent COVID-19.

The chain couples TRBV5-6 to TRBJ2-2, with D perhaps TRBD2 (6 bases). CDR3 length: 14 residues. The ends were cut back, 4 bases at V and 3 bases at J, with 10 bases in the middle. Germline CDR1 SGHDT, CDR2 YYEEEE. CDR3 region: CASSAREDTGELFF. CDR3 coding DNA: TGTGCCAGCAGCGCCAGGGAGGACACCGGGGAGCTGTTTTTT.

CDR3 in DNA: TGTGCCAGCTCCACTTATAATGTCCGGGTTGAGCAGTTCTTC. Residues: CASSTYNVRVEQFF. The chain is built from TRBV18 and TRBJ2-1; no reliable D call. In germline, CDR1 is KGHSH, CDR2 LQKENI. The CDR3 consists of 14 residues. V was clipped by 6 bases and J by 9 bases, with 18 bases between them.

This clone showed up just once. The chain couples TRBV19 to TRBJ1-1; the D is unclear. The V gene lost 7 bases and the J gene lost 5 bases, with 14 bases spanning the gap. Germline CDR1 and CDR2: LNHDA and SQIVND (reference sequence). The CDR3 is made up of 13 amino acids. Here the CDR3 reads CASILEPGTEAFF. The DNA for the CDR3 is TGTGCCAGTATCTTAGAGCCGGGAACTGAAGCTTTCTTT.